This T cell receptor (beta chain) was sequenced for a study of T-cell reconstitution after alpha-beta-depleted transplantation in children. Germline trimming cut 5 bases from V and 6 bases from J; bases unmatched to any gene: 3. The CDR3 totals 13 residues. TCRbeta library construction was performed incorporating unique molecular identifiers. TCRdb reanalysed the PCR reads using MiXCR and keeps one entry per CDR3 protein. The data contain 400,000 to 500,000 distinct CDR3 sequences, around 9.9% of them seen just once; the ten biggest clones take up roughly 5.1%. This clonotype turned up a few times. The rearrangement uses TRBV12-3 or TRBV12-4 and TRBJ2-7; 11 nucleotides line up with TRBD2. The source was PBMCs from the stem cell graft donor, collected from the stem cell graft. The sequence was collected from a human donor who donated a stem cell graft to a child with acute myeloid leukemia. The CDR3 DNA reads TGTGCCAGCAGTCAGGGGACTAGCGGCGAGCAGTACGTC. Residues: CASSQGTSGEQYV.